The 2 T cell receptor beta chains listed next were all sequenced from one sample in a study of T-cell memory formation after mild COVID-19. TCRdb re-called the 5' RACE reads with MiXCR, one entry per CDR3 protein. The table lists a few hundred thousand distinct CDR3 sequences, roughly 24% of them singletons, with 8.8% in the top ten. The sample comprised PBMCs or a T cell subset sorted from them (not recorded which). These receptors were taken from an adult woman who had mild COVID-19 (a few samples of this study predate the infection). Cell type and time point are not known.

This clonotype turned up a few times. The gene calls are TRBV29-1 and TRBJ1-5; 7 nucleotides match TRBD1. V trimming: 4 bases; J trimming: 0 bases; junction bases outside the gene matches: 6. Germline values: CDR1 SQVTM, CDR2 ANQGSEA. The CDR3 extends over 15 amino acids. As DNA, the CDR3 is TGCAGCGTTGTATTTACAGGGGATAGCAATCAGCCCCAGCATTTT. Residues: CSVVFTGDSNQPQHF.

This clonotype was counted between two and nine times. This chain uses TRBV18 with TRBJ1-1; 8 nucleotides match TRBD1. Per the germline V gene, CDR1 is KGHSH and CDR2 is LQKENI. The trim removed 2 bases at V and 0 bases at J, leaving 8 bases unmatched. The CDR3 has 17 amino acids. The CDR3 coding sequence is TGTGCCAGCTCACCATCGACAGGGGCAGGTGTGAACACTGAAGCTTTCTTT. This encodes CASSPSTGAGVNTEAFF.